This TCR beta chain was recovered during a study of blood T cell repertoires in COVID-19 (dated by TCRdb to 2020 to 2021). As for the study more broadly: The collaborator samples originated in the United States, Italy and Spain and spanned the acute and convalescent phases of COVID-19. The prospective study material was composed of cDNA or gDNA derived from T cells, B-cell-depleted T cells, or PBMCs. The dataset comprised deeply sampled blood TCRbeta repertoires from subjects exposed to, actively infected with, or recovered from COVID-19. The repertoires were released in a freely available public database intended as a resource for research on the immune response to SARS-CoV-2. Samples were obtained from the ongoing ImmuneRACE study (first 160 participants) and from approximately 1,200 subjects provided by 6 global collaborators. The sample metadata nearly always contained a de-identified subject ID, COVID-19 status, age in years and sex. HLA class I and class II types, where available, came from metadata supplied by the sample provider rather than from assay-based typing.

The immunoSEQ Assay, a bias-controlled multiplex PCR, was used to amplify TCRbeta CDR3 regions from genomic DNA. In the paper's pipeline: Nucleated cell counts per sample were estimated from amplification of reference gene primers within the assay. Sequence reads were collapsed and filtered to measure the absolute abundance of every unique TCRbeta CDR3 rearrangement. Productive Simpson clonality was computed per sample as the square root of Simpson's diversity index over productive rearrangements. Drawn from immuneACCESS, this table holds only the in-frame rearrangements with V and J called that TCRdb kept. Clones are partly lost; checked studies trace under half to an unresolved V gene and leave the rest unexplained. Clonal size and the V and J genes are those of that table, whereas D and trimming came from the DNA. The sample table shows approximately 440,000 clones, and 88% are seen once. The top ten hold around 12% of the sample.

Paper-wide results and their limitations: Clinical and demographic metadata were provided uncurated, with the amount varying by source and participant.

In regard to this clone: Its antigen is still unknown. No base quality values were provided; no much bigger clone lies one nucleotide off.

CDR1 and CDR2, per the germline V gene, are KGHDR and SFDVKD. Including the terminal cysteine and phenylalanine, the CDR3 comprises 17 residues. The CDR3 DNA has 51 bases and is translated from base 1. Trimming takes 4 bases off V and 5 bases off J; junction bases not matched to a gene: 12. At one collaborating source in Seattle, patients were enrolled during active infection and were followed longitudinally through the course of disease. Each collaborating institution followed its own protocols to collect whole blood in K2EDTA tubes. For TCRbeta analysis, collaborator samples were shipped as frozen whole blood, as isolated PBMCs, or as DNA extracted from either sample type.

The sequence joins TRBV24-1 to TRBJ2-3; 9 central bases correspond to TRBD1. This receptor was taken from a woman in her 50s with COVID-19, enrolled during active disease. Sequenced sample: peripheral blood. The DNA sequence follows: TGTGCCACCAGTGACAACTCGGACAGGGGATGGGTAGATACGCAGTATTTT. This yields the protein CATSDNSDRGWVDTQYF.